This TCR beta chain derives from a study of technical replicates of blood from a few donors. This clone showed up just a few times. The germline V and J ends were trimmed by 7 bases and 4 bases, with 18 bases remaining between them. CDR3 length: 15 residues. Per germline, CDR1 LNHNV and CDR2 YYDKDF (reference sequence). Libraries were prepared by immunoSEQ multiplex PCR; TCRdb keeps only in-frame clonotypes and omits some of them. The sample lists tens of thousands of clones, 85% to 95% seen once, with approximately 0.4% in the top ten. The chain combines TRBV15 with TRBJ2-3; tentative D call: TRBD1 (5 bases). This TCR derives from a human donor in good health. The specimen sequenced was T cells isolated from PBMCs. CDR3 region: CATTRRQTTSDTQYF. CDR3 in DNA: TGTGCCACCACGAGAAGACAGACAACCTCAGATACGCAGTATTTT.